This T cell receptor (beta chain) was documented in a study of beta chain features in type 1 diabetes. Findings of the study overall: Among all four CD4+ subsets, Type 1 diabetes patients had TCRB CDR3s that were moderately but significantly shorter.

The V gene's germline CDR1 is SGHVS and CDR2 FQNEAQ. V was shortened by 1 base and J by 2 bases, with 10 bases between the two germline ends. The CDR3 has 15 residues. It was one heparinised blood draw, averaging about 116 mL, that each donor gave. Stem cell-like memory, regulatory, central memory and naive CD4+ cells were sorted via CD45RO/CCR7/CD25/CD127/CD95/CD27. This clone was counted only a few times. Antigen specificity is unknown. The authors reverse transcribed all of the isolated RNA, so sequencing captured expressed TCRB transcripts. Reads from naive, central memory and regulatory T cell samples averaged around 3.5 million. Measured with immunoSEQ multiplex PCR; TCRdb has only the in-frame clones, and not every one. The sample shows approximately 150,000 clones, about an eighth of them seen only once.

The specimen sequenced was central memory CD4+ T cells from blood. This clonotype was sampled from a man younger than 30 with type 1 diabetes. The chain uses TRBV7-8 and TRBJ2-3; a possible D gene is TRBD1 (5 bases). This CDR3 is CASSLVRQFTDTQYF. CDR3 DNA: TGTGCCAGCAGCTTAGTAAGACAGTTCACAGATACGCAGTATTTT.